This T cell receptor (beta chain) is drawn from a study of blood T cell repertoires in COVID-19. Study overall: The United States, Italy and Spain supplied acute and convalescent COVID-19 samples. T cells, B-cell-depleted T cells, or PBMCs supplied cDNA or gDNA.

A few counts support this clone. The authors' processing: The assay estimated nucleated cells by amplifying reference gene primers. Assay used: immunoSEQ multiplex PCR; TCRdb lists only in-frame clones, some missing. The V and J calls and clone size were taken over from that table, and D and trimming were inferred from the DNA. The data show under 150,000 clones, 80% to 90% seen once. This CDR3 region has 14 residues. Germline lookup yields CDR1 KGHDR and CDR2 SFDVKD. Trimming cost V 3 bases and J 6 bases, with 12 bases left between them. The sample taken for sequencing was peripheral blood. This clonotype was sampled from a middle-aged man with acute or convalescent COVID-19. The chain couples TRBV24-1 to TRBJ2-3, with a possible D match to TRBD1 (6 bases). The CDR3 reads CATSDEQGTDTQYF. The CDR3, as DNA: TGTGCCACCAGTGATGAGCAGGGGACCGATACGCAGTATTTT.